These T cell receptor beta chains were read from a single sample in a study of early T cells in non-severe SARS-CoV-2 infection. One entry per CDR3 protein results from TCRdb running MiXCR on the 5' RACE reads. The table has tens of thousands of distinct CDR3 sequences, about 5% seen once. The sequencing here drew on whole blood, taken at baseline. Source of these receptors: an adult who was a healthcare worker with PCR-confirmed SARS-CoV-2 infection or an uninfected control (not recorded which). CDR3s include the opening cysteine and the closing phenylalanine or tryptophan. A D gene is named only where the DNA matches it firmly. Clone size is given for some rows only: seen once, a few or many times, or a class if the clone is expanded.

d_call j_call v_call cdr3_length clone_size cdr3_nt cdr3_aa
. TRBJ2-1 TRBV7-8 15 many TGTGCCAGCAGCTCCCGGAGGGCCAAAGACAATGAGCAGTTCTTC CASSSRRAKDNEQFF
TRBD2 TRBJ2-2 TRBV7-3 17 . TGTGCCAGCAGCCGACTAGCGGGAGGGCCGAACGCCGGGGAGCTGTTTTTT CASSRLAGGPNAGELFF
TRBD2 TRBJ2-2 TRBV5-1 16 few TGCGCCAGCAGCTTGGCCAGGCGGGAGTTGAACGGGGAGCTGTTTTTT CASSLARRELNGELFF
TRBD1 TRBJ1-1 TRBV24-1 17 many TGTGCCACCAGTGACCGTGACAGGGCGGGTCGAGACACTGAAGCTTTCTTT CATSDRDRAGRDTEAFF
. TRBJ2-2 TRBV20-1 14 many TGCAGTGCTAGAGATCAACGGGTTTCCGGGGAGCTGTTTTTT CSARDQRVSGELFF
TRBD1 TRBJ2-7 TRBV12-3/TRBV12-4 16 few TGTGCCAGCAGTTCCACGACAGGGGAGATCCCCTACGAGCAGTACTTC CASSSTTGEIPYEQYF
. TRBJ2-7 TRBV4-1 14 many TGCGCCAGCAGCCAAGAAGAGGGCGGGTACGAGCAGTACTTC CASSQEEGGYEQYF
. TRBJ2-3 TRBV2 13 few TGTGCCAGCCGGGCTGGCTACACAGATACGCAGTATTTT CASRAGYTDTQYF
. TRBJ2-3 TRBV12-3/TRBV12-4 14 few TGTGCCAGCAGTTCTTCCGCGCGGACAGATACGCAGTATTTT CASSSSARTDTQYF
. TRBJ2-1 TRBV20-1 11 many TGCAGTGCTGGGAGGACGGATGAGCAGTTCTTC CSAGRTDEQFF
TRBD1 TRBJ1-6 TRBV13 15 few TGTGCCAGCAGCCAGGGACAGGGGCGGGATTCACCCCTCCACTTT CASSQGQGRDSPLHF
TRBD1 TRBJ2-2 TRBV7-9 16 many TGTGCCAGCAGCGCTGACAGGGGAGAGTACACCGGGGAGCTGTTTTTT CASSADRGEYTGELFF
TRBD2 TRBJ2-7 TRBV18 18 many TGTGCCAGCTCACCTTCATACTACACCGGGACTACAAACTACGAGCAGTACTTC CASSPSYYTGTTNYEQYF
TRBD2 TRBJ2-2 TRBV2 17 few TGTGCCAGCAGTGACGGGCTAGCGGGAGGGCCAGTCGGGGAGCTGTTTTTT CASSDGLAGGPVGELFF
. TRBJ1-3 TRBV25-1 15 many TGTGCCAGCATAAATAGCTTCGACTCTGGAAACACCATATATTTT CASINSFDSGNTIYF
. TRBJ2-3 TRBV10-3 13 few TGTGCCATCAGTCGGATTCACACAGATACGCAGTATTTT CAISRIHTDTQYF
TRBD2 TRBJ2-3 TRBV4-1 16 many TGCGCCAGCAGCGTTATCGGGACTAGCGGGAGAGATACGCAGTATTTT CASSVIGTSGRDTQYF
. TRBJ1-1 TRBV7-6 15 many TGTGCCAGCAGCTTAGCGAGGGGGGAGGGAACTGAAGCTTTCTTT CASSLARGEGTEAFF
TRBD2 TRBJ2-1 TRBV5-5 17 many TGTGCCAGCAGCTTGGTATTTAGGTCTAGCGGAGACAATGAGCAGTTCTTC CASSLVFRSSGDNEQFF
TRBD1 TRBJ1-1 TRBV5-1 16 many TGCGCCAGCAGCTGGTCCGGACAGGGGAAGAACACTGAAGCTTTCTTT CASSWSGQGKNTEAFF
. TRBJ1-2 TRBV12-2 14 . TGTGCAAGTCGCTTAGGGCCCTCTAACTATGGCTACACCTTC CASRLGPSNYGYTF
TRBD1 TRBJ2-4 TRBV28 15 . TGTGCCAGCAGTAGACGACAGGGGGTGGAAAACATTCAGTACTTC CASSRRQGVENIQYF
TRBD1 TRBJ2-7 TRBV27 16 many TGTGCCAGCAGTTTCTACCCCCAGGGACAGGGGGCAAGAAAGTACTTC CASSFYPQGQGARKYF
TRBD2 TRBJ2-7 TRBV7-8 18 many TGTGCCAGCAGTTATAACTCCGCCGGGACTAGCGGCTACTACGAGCAGTACTTC CASSYNSAGTSGYYEQYF
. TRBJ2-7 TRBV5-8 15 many TGTGCCAGCAGACGAGGGACGGCTGGATCCTACGAGCAGTACTTC CASRRGTAGSYEQYF
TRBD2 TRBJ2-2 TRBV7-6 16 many TGTGCCAGCAGCTCGGGACTAGCGGGAAACACCGGGGAGCTGTTTTTT CASSSGLAGNTGELFF
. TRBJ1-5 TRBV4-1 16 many TGCGCCAGCAGCCAAGGTGCGATTCATAGCAATCAGCCCCAGCATTTT CASSQGAIHSNQPQHF
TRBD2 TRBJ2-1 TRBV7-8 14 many TGTGCCAGCAGACTAGCGGGAAATTACAATGAGCAGTTCTTC CASRLAGNYNEQFF
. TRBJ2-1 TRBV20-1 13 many TGCAGTGCTAGTGTAGGCAGGGCAAATGAGCAGTTCTTC CSASVGRANEQFF
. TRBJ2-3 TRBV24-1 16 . TGTGCCACCAGTGAAGCTACAGGGGACTACACAGATACGCAGTATTTT CATSEATGDYTDTQYF
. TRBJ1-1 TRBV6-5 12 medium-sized TGTGCCAGCAGTTACGGGGGCACTGAAGCTTTCTTT CASSYGGTEAFF
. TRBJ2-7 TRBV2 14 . TGTGCCAGCAGCCAAAGGCGCCCAGGGGACGAGCAGTACTTC CASSQRRPGDEQYF
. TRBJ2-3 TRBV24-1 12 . TGTGCCACCAGTGAGGGCCGACTTCGGCAGTATTTT CATSEGRLRQYF
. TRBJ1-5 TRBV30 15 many TGTGCCTGGACTCGAAGCGGCGAATTCAATCAGCCCCAGCATTTT CAWTRSGEFNQPQHF
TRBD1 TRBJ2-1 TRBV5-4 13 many TGTGCCAGCAGCTGGGACAGGGAACATGAGCAGTTCTTC CASSWDREHEQFF
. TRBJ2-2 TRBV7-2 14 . TGTGCCAGCAGCTTAGGGGGAAGCACCGGGGAGCTGTTTTTT CASSLGGSTGELFF
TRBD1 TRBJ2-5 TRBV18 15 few TGTGCCAGCTTCGTCGCCACAGGGGCTATTGAGACCCAGTACTTC CASFVATGAIETQYF
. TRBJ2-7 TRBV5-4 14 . TGTGCCAGCAGCTTGTGGGCAGGGAGCTACGAGCAGTACTTC CASSLWAGSYEQYF
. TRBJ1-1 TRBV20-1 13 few TGCAGTGCTACGGGCAGAGATAACACTGAAGCTTTCTTT CSATGRDNTEAFF
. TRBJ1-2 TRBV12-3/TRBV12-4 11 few TGTGCCAGCAGTCCTGACAGGGGCTACACCTTC CASSPDRGYTF
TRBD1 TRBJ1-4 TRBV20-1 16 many TGCAGTGCTAGAGTAGTGGGGACAGGGACTAATGAAAAACTGTTTTTT CSARVVGTGTNEKLFF
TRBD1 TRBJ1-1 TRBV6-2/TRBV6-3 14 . TGTGCCAGCAGTACTGGGACAGGGGACCCTGAAGCTTTCTTT CASSTGTGDPEAFF
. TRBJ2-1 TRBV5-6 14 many TGTGCCAGCAGCCCTGGGGCTAGGGGCAATGAGCAGTTCTTC CASSPGARGNEQFF
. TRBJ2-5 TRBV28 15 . TGTGCCAGCAGTCCCGCCGGGGGGCGCGCCGAGACCCAGTACTTC CASSPAGGRAETQYF
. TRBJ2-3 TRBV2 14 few TGTGCCAGCACAGGTTGGGGAAGCACAGATACGCAGTATTTT CASTGWGSTDTQYF
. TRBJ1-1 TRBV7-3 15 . TGTGCCAGCAGCTTAGCAGGGTCTGCTACCACTGAAGCTTTCTTT CASSLAGSATTEAFF
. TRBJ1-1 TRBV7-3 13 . TGTGCCAGCAGCTTTTCCAGCGCGGCTGAAGCTTTCTTT CASSFSSAAEAFF
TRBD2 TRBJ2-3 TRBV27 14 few TGTGCCAGCCACTTAGCGGGGGGCACAGATACGCAGTATTTT CASHLAGGTDTQYF
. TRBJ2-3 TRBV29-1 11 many TGCAGTCTCAAGGAGTTGAATACGCAGTATTTT CSLKELNTQYF
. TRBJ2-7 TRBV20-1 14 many TGCAGTGCTTCCCCCGTCAGGGGAACCTTCGAGCAGTACTTC CSASPVRGTFEQYF
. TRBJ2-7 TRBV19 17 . TGTGCCAGTAGTATCGAGGACATAACCGGGGGCTTGCGGGAGCAGTACTTC CASSIEDITGGLREQYF
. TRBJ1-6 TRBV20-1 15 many TGCAGTGCTAGTGGGGGGAGGGCCTATAATTCACCCCTCCACTTT CSASGGRAYNSPLHF
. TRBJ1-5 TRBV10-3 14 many TGTGCCATCAGTGAGGGACAGAGCAATCAGCCCCAGCATTTT CAISEGQSNQPQHF
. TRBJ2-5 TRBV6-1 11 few TGTGCCAGCACTCCTCGGGAGACCCAGTACTTC CASTPRETQYF
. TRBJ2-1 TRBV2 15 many TGTGCCAGCAGCGACGGACTGGGGTCCTACAATGAGCAGTTCTTC CASSDGLGSYNEQFF
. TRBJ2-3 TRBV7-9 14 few TGTGCCAGCAGCTTCAATCTCCTCACAGATACGCAGTATTTT CASSFNLLTDTQYF
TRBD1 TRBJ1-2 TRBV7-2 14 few TGTGCCAGCAGCTTAGGGGACAGAAGGGGTGGCTACACCTTC CASSLGDRRGGYTF
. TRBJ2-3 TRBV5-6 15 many TGTGCCAGCAGCTTTCTCGGCGGGTCTGGAGATACGCAGTATTTT CASSFLGGSGDTQYF
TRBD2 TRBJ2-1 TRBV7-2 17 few TGTGCCAGCAGCTTAGTGCTAGCGGGAGGGTCATACAATGAGCAGTTCTTC CASSLVLAGGSYNEQFF